A selection of T cell receptor beta chains follows, all from one sample in a study of T cell repertoires in cytomegalovirus infection. In TCRdb, the reads were re-called with MiXCR into one record per CDR3 protein. The table lists under 350,000 distinct CDR3 sequences, around 9.1% of them singletons, with approximately 2.3% in the top ten. Sequencing was done on a sample of PBMCs. The receptors were sampled from a human donor in good health (CMV status not recorded). Some clones in this sample may be carry-over from other donors' samples. CDR3s include the opening cysteine and the closing phenylalanine or tryptophan. The D gene is left open where the match is weak. Clone size is given for some rows only: seen once, a few or many times, or a class if the clone is expanded.

V gene	D gene	clone size	J gene	CDR3 DNA	CDR3 protein
TRBV28	-	many	TRBJ1-5	TGTGCCAGCGGCGCGGGGCCGATCCATCAGCCCCAGCATTTT	CASGAGPIHQPQHF
TRBV6-5	TRBD2	-	TRBJ2-5	TGTGCCAGCAGTCCCCGGGGGGGAGGAGAGACCCAGTACTTC	CASSPRGGGETQYF
TRBV7-9	-	many	TRBJ2-1	TGTGCCAGCAGCCTCGGCCGCTCCTACAATGAGCAGTTCTTC	CASSLGRSYNEQFF
TRBV10-3	-	-	TRBJ2-2	TGTGCCACCAAGGGGGGGAGCGGGGAGCTGTTTTTT	CATKGGSGELFF
TRBV5-1	TRBD2	-	TRBJ2-4	TGCGCCAGCAGCAAGGGACTAGCGGGGGAGCTAGCCAAAAACATTCAGTACTTC	CASSKGLAGELAKNIQYF
TRBV29-1	TRBD2	-	TRBJ2-1	TGCAGCGTTTATGGACTAGCGGCTATATCTTACAATGAGCAGTTCTTC	CSVYGLAAISYNEQFF
TRBV7-3	-	many	TRBJ2-5	TGTGCCAGCAGCTCCGGACCGGGAGAGACCCAGTACTTC	CASSSGPGETQYF
TRBV20-1	TRBD2	-	TRBJ2-6	TGCAGTGCTAGAGGCGCGACTAGCGGGGTCTCCTCTGGGGCCAACGTCCTGACTTTC	CSARGATSGVSSGANVLTF
TRBV10-3	-	few	TRBJ2-3	TGTGCCATCACCCACGGCGGGGCGGGCACAGATACGCAGTATTTT	CAITHGGAGTDTQYF
TRBV5-5	-	few	TRBJ2-7	TGTGCCAGCAGCGCGACAGACCCCTACGAGCAGTACTTC	CASSATDPYEQYF
TRBV20-1	-	-	TRBJ1-5	TGCAGTGCTAGAGCCTTAGGCAATCAGCCCCAGCATTTT	CSARALGNQPQHF
TRBV7-2	-	many	TRBJ1-4	TGTGCCAGCAGCTGGCAGCAAAATGAAAAACTGTTTTTT	CASSWQQNEKLFF
TRBV6-5	TRBD1	many	TRBJ1-2	TGTGCCAGCAGTTACCCTGACAGGGGTGGCTACACCTTC	CASSYPDRGGYTF
TRBV11-2	TRBD1	many	TRBJ2-1	TGTGCCAGCAGCCCACAGGGGGCCTCCAATGAGCAGTTCTTC	CASSPQGASNEQFF
TRBV12-3/TRBV12-4	-	few	TRBJ2-2	TGTGCCAGCAGTCAGCCGGTAGACACCGGGGAGCTGTTTTTT	CASSQPVDTGELFF
TRBV10-1	-	once	TRBJ2-1	TGCGCCAGCAATATGGAGGGAATATACAATGAGCAGTTCTTC	CASNMEGIYNEQFF
TRBV7-8	-	many	TRBJ1-3	TGTGCCAGCAGCTTATTATTACGAAACTCTGGAAACACCATATATTTT	CASSLLLRNSGNTIYF
TRBV25-1	-	many	TRBJ2-3	TGTGCCAGCAGTGAGATAGACCGTCCTACAGATACGCAGTATTTT	CASSEIDRPTDTQYF
TRBV20-1	-	many	TRBJ2-7	TGCAGTGCTAGAGCGCAACAGGATTACGAGCAGTACTTC	CSARAQQDYEQYF
TRBV28	-	-	TRBJ1-1	TGTGCCAGCAGTGCCCCGGGGGGAGGTTTGGCTGAAGCTTTCTTT	CASSAPGGGLAEAFF
TRBV3-1	-	-	TRBJ1-2	TGTGCCAGCAGCCAAGGTGGGGAGGTTAGGATCTATGGCTACACCTTC	CASSQGGEVRIYGYTF
TRBV10-3	-	many	TRBJ2-5	TGTGCCATCAGTGAGTCGGTGGCTCAAGAGACCCAGTACTTC	CAISESVAQETQYF
TRBV7-8	TRBD1	many	TRBJ2-7	TGTGCCAGCAGCTCGGGACAGACGAACTACGAGCAGTACTTC	CASSSGQTNYEQYF
TRBV19	-	many	TRBJ2-1	TGTGCCAGTCAAGACCCAGCTGACTCCTACAATGAGCAGTTCTTC	CASQDPADSYNEQFF
TRBV6-2/TRBV6-3	-	many	TRBJ1-1	TGTGCCAGCACCCGATTGTCGGCGAACACTGAAGCTTTCTTT	CASTRLSANTEAFF
TRBV6-2/TRBV6-3	TRBD1	many	TRBJ2-5	TGTGCCAGCAGTTACGGGCGGACAGGCGGAGAGACCCAGTACTTC	CASSYGRTGGETQYF
TRBV3-1	TRBD1	-	TRBJ1-2	TGTGCCAGCAGTCCGCTAGGAGGGACAGCTTATGGCTACACCTTC	CASSPLGGTAYGYTF
TRBV20-1	-	few	TRBJ2-3	TGCAGTGCTAGAGGTCCAGGGGTCGATACGCAGTATTTT	CSARGPGVDTQYF
TRBV28	-	-	TRBJ1-5	TGTGCCAGCAGTTTATGGGTCGGGGGGGGGGTCTCTTTTCCTCAGCCCCAGCATTTT	CASSLWVGGGVSFPQPQHF
TRBV3-1	TRBD2	-	TRBJ2-1	TGTGCCAGCAGCCATGGAGCGGGGGTAAATGAGCAGTTCTTC	CASSHGAGVNEQFF
TRBV2	-	many	TRBJ2-3	TGTGCCAGCAGTCAGAGGGGTACGCAGTATTTT	CASSQRGTQYF
TRBV29-1	TRBD2	few	TRBJ2-2	TGCAGCGTCTTGACTAGCCGGTCCACCGGGGAGCTGTTTTTT	CSVLTSRSTGELFF
TRBV18	TRBD1	few	TRBJ1-6	TGTGCCAGCTCAAAAGACAGGGTATCACCCCTCCACTTT	CASSKDRVSPLHF
TRBV29-1	-	few	TRBJ1-1	TGCAGCGTTGTTGAGGGAGGGCTGAACACTGAAGCTTTCTTT	CSVVEGGLNTEAFF
TRBV11-2	-	many	TRBJ2-2	TGTGCCAGCAGCCCCCGTCCGGGGAGGACCGGGGAGCTGTTTTTT	CASSPRPGRTGELFF
TRBV6-8	-	-	TRBJ2-1	TGTGCCAGCAGTTACGGGGTGGGACAGTTCTTC	CASSYGVGQFF
TRBV6-1	TRBD2	-	TRBJ2-7	TGTGCCAGCAGTGAAGACAGCGGGGGACCCTACGAGCAGTACTTC	CASSEDSGGPYEQYF
TRBV27	TRBD1	many	TRBJ1-2	TGTGCCAGCAGTTTATCCGGGACAGGGGGCAGCGGCTACACCTTC	CASSLSGTGGSGYTF
TRBV9	TRBD2	many	TRBJ2-1	TGTGCCAGCAGCGTAGATCAGCGGACTAGCGGGGGGGCCTTTGAGCAGTTCTTC	CASSVDQRTSGGAFEQFF
TRBV28	-	many	TRBJ2-6	TGTGCCAGCAGTATCCCCGGGACTTTCGGGTCTGGGGCCAACGTCCTGACTTTC	CASSIPGTFGSGANVLTF
TRBV20-1	-	many	TRBJ1-2	TGCAGTGTAGACAGCTATGGCTACACCTTC	CSVDSYGYTF
TRBV6-2/TRBV6-3	TRBD1	few	TRBJ2-1	TGTGCCAGCAGTTTTTGGACAGGATTTAATGAGCAGTTCTTC	CASSFWTGFNEQFF
TRBV18	-	-	TRBJ1-1	TGTGCCGGCTCACCGTCCGTCGGGGGGCGGGGGAGTGAAGCTTTCTTT	CAGSPSVGGRGSEAFF
TRBV28	TRBD1	many	TRBJ2-1	TGTGCCAGCAGAGATACCGGGACAGGGTTTTATGTAGGGTGGAATGAGCAGTTCTTC	CASRDTGTGFYVGWNEQFF
TRBV11-2	-	many	TRBJ2-5	TGTGCCAGCAGCTTAGGTGGACGTCCAATCCAAGAGACCCAGTACTTC	CASSLGGRPIQETQYF
TRBV14	TRBD1	many	TRBJ1-6	TGTGCCAGCAGCCAAATAGGGGGCCGGGGCAATTCACCCCTCCACTTT	CASSQIGGRGNSPLHF
TRBV5-1	TRBD1	many	TRBJ1-1	TGCGCCAGCAGCCGGCCAGAGGACAGGGGTTCGAACACTGAAGCTTTCTTT	CASSRPEDRGSNTEAFF
TRBV13	-	many	TRBJ2-7	TGTGCCAGCAGCTTAGGCCAAAGTACGGGCCACGAGCAGTACTTC	CASSLGQSTGHEQYF
TRBV7-2	-	many	TRBJ2-2	TGTGCCAGCAGCCCTACAGGGTCCGGGGAGCTGTTTTTT	CASSPTGSGELFF
TRBV29-1	-	-	TRBJ2-3	TGCAGCGTCGGGGAACCGAGACCGTTAGATACGCAGTATTTT	CSVGEPRPLDTQYF
TRBV10-1	-	many	TRBJ1-2	TGCGCCAGCGGATCCAAGACAGAAGTGGTGTATGGCTACACCTTC	CASGSKTEVVYGYTF
TRBV20-1	TRBD1	many	TRBJ2-5	TGCAGTGCTAGGCGAGACAGGGCAGAGACCCAGTACTTC	CSARRDRAETQYF
TRBV20-1	-	once	TRBJ1-1	TGCAGTGCCGACACGTCCGCGACAAAGTATAACACTGAAGCTTTCTTT	CSADTSATKYNTEAFF
TRBV27	TRBD2	-	TRBJ2-3	TGTGCCAGCAGTTTATCAAGACTAGCGGGGAACACAGATACGCAGTATTTT	CASSLSRLAGNTDTQYF
TRBV19	-	many	TRBJ1-3	TGTGCCAGTAGCCCGGGACACCTCTCTGGAAACACCATATATTTT	CASSPGHLSGNTIYF